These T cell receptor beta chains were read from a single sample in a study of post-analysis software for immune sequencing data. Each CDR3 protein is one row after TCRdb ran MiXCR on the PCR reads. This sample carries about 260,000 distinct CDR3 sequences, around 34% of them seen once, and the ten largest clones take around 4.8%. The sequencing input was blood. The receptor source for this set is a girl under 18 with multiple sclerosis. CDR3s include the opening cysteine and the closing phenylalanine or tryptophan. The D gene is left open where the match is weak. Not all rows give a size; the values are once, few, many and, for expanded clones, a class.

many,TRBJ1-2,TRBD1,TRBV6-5,TGTGCCAGCAAGGGACAGGGTTTTCTTAACTATGGCTACACCTTC,CASKGQGFLNYGYTF
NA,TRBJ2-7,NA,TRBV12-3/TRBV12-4,TGTGCCAGCAGTTTGAGGTTGGTTCTCACAAGCCACGAGCAGTACTTC,CASSLRLVLTSHEQYF
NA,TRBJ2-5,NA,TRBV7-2,TGTGCCAGCAACGCCTACCAGAATGAGCAGTACTTC,CASNAYQNEQYF
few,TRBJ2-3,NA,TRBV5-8,TGTGCCAGCACAGGGGGGAGCACAGATACGCAGTATTTT,CASTGGSTDTQYF
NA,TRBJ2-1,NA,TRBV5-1,TGCGCCAGCAGCTGGACAAGCTCCTACAATGAGCAGTTCTTC,CASSWTSSYNEQFF
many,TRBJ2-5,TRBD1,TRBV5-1,TGCGCCAGCAGCGAGGACAGGGGGCAAGGAGAGACCCAGTACTTC,CASSEDRGQGETQYF
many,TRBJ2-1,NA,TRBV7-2,TGTGCCAGCACCCAATGGGGGCCTCTATACAATGAGCAGTTCTTC,CASTQWGPLYNEQFF
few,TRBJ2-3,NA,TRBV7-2,TGTGCCAGCAGCTTAGGCAGGATAGATACGCAGTATTTT,CASSLGRIDTQYF
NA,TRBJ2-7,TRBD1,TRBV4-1,TGCGCCAGCAGCCAAGGGGACAGGACTGGCTACGAGCAGTACTTC,CASSQGDRTGYEQYF
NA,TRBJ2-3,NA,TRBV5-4,TGTGCCAGCAACTGGGACCGTATGAATACGCAGTATTTT,CASNWDRMNTQYF
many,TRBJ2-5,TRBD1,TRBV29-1,TGCAGCGTTGGGCGACAGGGGTTTCGGGAGACCCAGTACTTC,CSVGRQGFRETQYF
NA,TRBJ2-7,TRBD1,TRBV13,TGTGCCAGCAGCTCCGGGACAGGGGGCTCTTACTACGAGCAGTACTTC,CASSSGTGGSYYEQYF
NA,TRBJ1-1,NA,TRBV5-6,TGTGCCAGCAGCCAAGTCCCCGGCACTGAAGCTTTCTTT,CASSQVPGTEAFF
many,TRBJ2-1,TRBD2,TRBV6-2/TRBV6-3,TGTGCCAGCAGGGGACTAGCGGGAGGGCCGGGGCCCCACAATGAGCAGTTCTTC,CASRGLAGGPGPHNEQFF
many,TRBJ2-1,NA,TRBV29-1,TGCAGCGTTGCCCCGCTAGAAGGGAGCCTAGAGAATGAGCAGTTCTTC,CSVAPLEGSLENEQFF
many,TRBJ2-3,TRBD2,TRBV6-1,TGTGCCAGCAGTACCCCAGCGGGAGGGCCGCTGGGCACAGATACGCAGTATTTT,CASSTPAGGPLGTDTQYF
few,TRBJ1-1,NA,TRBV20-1,TGCAGTGCTAGAGATTTAGAGGGGCGCGAGGGCGCGAACACTGAAGCTTTCTTT,CSARDLEGREGANTEAFF
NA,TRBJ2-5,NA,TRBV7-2,TGTGCCAGCAGCTTAGCGCTCAATGAGCAGTACTTC,CASSLALNEQYF
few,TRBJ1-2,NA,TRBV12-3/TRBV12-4,TGTGCCAGCAGTCGGGGGGCCTATGGCTACACCTTC,CASSRGAYGYTF
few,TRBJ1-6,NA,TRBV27,TGTGCCAGCAGTTCGGTTAATTCACCCCTCCACTTT,CASSSVNSPLHF
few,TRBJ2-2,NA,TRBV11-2,TGTGCCAGCAGCTTAGTCCTAGGGACCGGGGAGCTGTTTTTT,CASSLVLGTGELFF
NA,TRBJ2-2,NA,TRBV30,TGTGCCTGGAGTGTACCCGGCACCGGGGAGCTGTTTTTT,CAWSVPGTGELFF
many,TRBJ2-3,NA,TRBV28,TGTGCCAGCATTCAGGGCACAGATACGCAGTATTTT,CASIQGTDTQYF
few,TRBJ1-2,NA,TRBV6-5,TGTGCCAGCAGTTACCTGGACGGTACAGGCAGACGAGGCTACACCTTC,CASSYLDGTGRRGYTF
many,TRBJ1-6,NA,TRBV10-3,TGTGCCATCAAAAGGGGAAGCTCCTATAATTCACCCCTCCACTTT,CAIKRGSSYNSPLHF
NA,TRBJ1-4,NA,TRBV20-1,TGCAGTGCTAGAGTAAGGGACTGGAATGAAAAACTGTTTTTT,CSARVRDWNEKLFF
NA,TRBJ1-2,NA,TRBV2,TGTGCCAGCAGTAGCGGGGTCCGGGGGCGTAACTATGGCTACACCTTC,CASSSGVRGRNYGYTF
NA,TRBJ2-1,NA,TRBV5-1,TGCGCCAGCAGCTTGGACTACAGAAATGAGCAGTTCTTC,CASSLDYRNEQFF
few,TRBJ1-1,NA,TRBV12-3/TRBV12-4,TGTGCCAGCAGTGACACTGAAGCTTTCTTT,CASSDTEAFF
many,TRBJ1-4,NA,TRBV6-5,TGTGCCAGCAGTCGCGCCGGCGAAAAACTGTTTTTT,CASSRAGEKLFF
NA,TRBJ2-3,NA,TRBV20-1,TGCAGTGCTAGAGATCAGGGACCAAGTATCACAGATACGCAGTATTTT,CSARDQGPSITDTQYF
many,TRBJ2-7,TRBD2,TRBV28,TGTGCCAGCAGTTTTCCCCCCCAACTAGCGGGGACCACCTACGAGCAGTACTTC,CASSFPPQLAGTTYEQYF
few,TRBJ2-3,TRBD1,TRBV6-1,TGTGCCAACAGTGACCAGGGGGCGAAAACAGATACGCAGTATTTT,CANSDQGAKTDTQYF
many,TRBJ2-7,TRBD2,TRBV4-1,TGCGCCAGCAGCCAAGGTAGCGGGAGAGGGTGGGAGCAGTACTTC,CASSQGSGRGWEQYF
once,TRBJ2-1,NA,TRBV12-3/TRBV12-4,TGTGCCAGCAGTTTGACTGATAACTCCTACAATGAGCAGTTCTTC,CASSLTDNSYNEQFF
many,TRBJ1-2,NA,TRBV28,TGTGCCACCTACGGTCGGGGCTACACCTTC,CATYGRGYTF
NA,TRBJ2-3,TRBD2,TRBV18,TGTGCCAGCTCACCCGGACTAGCGGCAGATACGCAGTATTTT,CASSPGLAADTQYF
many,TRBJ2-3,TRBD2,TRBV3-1,TGTGCCAGCAGCCCCCGACTAGCGGGGACCGGAGATACGCAGTATTTT,CASSPRLAGTGDTQYF
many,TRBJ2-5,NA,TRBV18,TGTGCCAGCAGCCCACAAGAGACCCAGTACTTC,CASSPQETQYF
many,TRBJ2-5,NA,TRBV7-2,TGTGCCAGCAGCTCCATCATGGGTGACCAAGAGACCCAGTACTTC,CASSSIMGDQETQYF
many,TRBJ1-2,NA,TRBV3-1,TGTGCCAGCAGCCAAGAGTCCTATAACTATGGCTACACCTTC,CASSQESYNYGYTF
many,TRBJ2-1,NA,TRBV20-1,TGCAGTGCTAGGGTTGTCGAGCAGTTCTTC,CSARVVEQFF
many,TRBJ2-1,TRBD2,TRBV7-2,TGTGCCAGCAGCGGCTGGGGGACTAGCGGGGAGGATGAGCAGTTCTTC,CASSGWGTSGEDEQFF
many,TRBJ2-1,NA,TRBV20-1,TGCAGTCCTGCCGGCGGGGGCCTCAATGAGCAGTTCTTC,CSPAGGGLNEQFF
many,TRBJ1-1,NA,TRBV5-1,TGCGCCAGCAGTTCTAACGTGGGAGGGAACACTGAAGCTTTCTTT,CASSSNVGGNTEAFF
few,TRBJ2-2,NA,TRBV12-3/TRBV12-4,TGTGCCAGCAGTTCTAGACTGCTAAACACCGGGGAGCTGTTTTTT,CASSSRLLNTGELFF
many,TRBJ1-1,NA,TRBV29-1,TGCAGCGTCTTACAGGGTATGAACACTGAAGCTTTCTTT,CSVLQGMNTEAFF
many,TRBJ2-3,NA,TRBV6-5,TGTGCCAGCAGTCAAAGCCAGGATACGCAGTATTTT,CASSQSQDTQYF
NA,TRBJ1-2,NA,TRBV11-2,TGTGCCAGCAGCTTAGTAGTGGGATCCGCCGGCTACACCTTC,CASSLVVGSAGYTF
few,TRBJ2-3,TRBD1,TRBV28,TGTGCCAGCGCCTATGGGACAGCTAGCACAGATACGCAGTATTTT,CASAYGTASTDTQYF
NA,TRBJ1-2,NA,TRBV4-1,TGCGCCAGCAGCCAGGGCCCTTCAACCTATGGCTACACCTTC,CASSQGPSTYGYTF
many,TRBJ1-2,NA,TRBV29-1,TGCAGCGTTGAAGATTACTATGGCTACACCTTC,CSVEDYYGYTF
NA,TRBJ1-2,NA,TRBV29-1,TGCAGCGTTACAGAGCACCTCTATGGCTACACCTTC,CSVTEHLYGYTF
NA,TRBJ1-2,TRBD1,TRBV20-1,TGCAGTGCTTCCGGGACAGGGGACGTGGTTTATGGCTACACCTTC,CSASGTGDVVYGYTF
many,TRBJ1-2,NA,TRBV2,TGTGCCAGCAGTGAAGCCTTGGGGGCCGATGGCTACACCTTC,CASSEALGADGYTF